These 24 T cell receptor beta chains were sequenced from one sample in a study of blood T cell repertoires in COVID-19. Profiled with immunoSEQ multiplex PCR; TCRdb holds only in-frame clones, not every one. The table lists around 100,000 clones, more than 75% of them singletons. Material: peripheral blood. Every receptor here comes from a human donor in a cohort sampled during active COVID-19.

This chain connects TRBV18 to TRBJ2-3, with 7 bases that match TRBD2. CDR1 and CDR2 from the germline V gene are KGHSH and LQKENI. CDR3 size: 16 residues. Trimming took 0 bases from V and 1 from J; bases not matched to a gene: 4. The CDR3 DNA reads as TGTGCCAGCTCACCACCGAGCGGGACCCGCACAGATACGCAGTATTTT. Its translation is CASSPPSGTRTDTQYF.

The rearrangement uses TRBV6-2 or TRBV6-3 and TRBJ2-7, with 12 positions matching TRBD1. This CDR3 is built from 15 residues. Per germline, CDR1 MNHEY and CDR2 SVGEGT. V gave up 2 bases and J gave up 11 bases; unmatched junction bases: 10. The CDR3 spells CASSYTPGTGGWEYF. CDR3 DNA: TGTGCCAGCAGTTACACCCCCGGGACAGGGGGCTGGGAGTACTTC.

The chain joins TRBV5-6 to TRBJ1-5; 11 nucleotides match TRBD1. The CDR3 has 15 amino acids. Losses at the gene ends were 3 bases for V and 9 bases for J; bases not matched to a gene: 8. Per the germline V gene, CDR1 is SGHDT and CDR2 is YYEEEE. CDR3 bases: TGTGCCAGCAGCTCGGGACAGGGGGACTTTACGCCCCAGCATTTT. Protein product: CASSSGQGDFTPQHF. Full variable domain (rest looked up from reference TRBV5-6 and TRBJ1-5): DAGVTQSPTHLIKTRGQQVTLRCSPKSGHDTVSWYQQALGQGPQFIFQYYEEEERQRGNFPDRFSGHQFPNYSSELNVNALLLGDSALYLCASSSGQGDFTPQHFGDGTRLSIL.

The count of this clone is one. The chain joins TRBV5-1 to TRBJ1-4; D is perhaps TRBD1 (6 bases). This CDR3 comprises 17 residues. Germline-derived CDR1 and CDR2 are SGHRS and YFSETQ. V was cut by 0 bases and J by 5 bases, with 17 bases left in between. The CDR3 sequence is CASSLGSGGALNEKLFF. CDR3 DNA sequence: TGCGCCAGCAGCTTGGGATCGGGGGGCGCGTTGAATGAAAAACTGTTTTTT. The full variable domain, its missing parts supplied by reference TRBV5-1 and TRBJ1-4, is KAGVTQTPRYLIKTRGQQVTLSCSPISGHRSVSWYQQTPGQGLQFLFEYFSETQRNKGNFPGRFSGRQFSNSRSEMNVSTLELGDSALYLCASSLGSGGALNEKLFFGSGTQLSVL.

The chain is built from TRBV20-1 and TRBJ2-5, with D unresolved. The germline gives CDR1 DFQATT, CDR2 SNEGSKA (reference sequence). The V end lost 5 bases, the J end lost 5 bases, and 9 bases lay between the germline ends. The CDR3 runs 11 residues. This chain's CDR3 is CSARWLETQYF. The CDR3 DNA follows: TGCAGTGCTCGGTGGTTGGAGACCCAGTACTTC.

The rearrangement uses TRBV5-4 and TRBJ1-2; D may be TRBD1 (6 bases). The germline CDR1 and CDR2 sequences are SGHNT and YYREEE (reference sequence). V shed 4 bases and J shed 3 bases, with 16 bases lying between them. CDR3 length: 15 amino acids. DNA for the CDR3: TGTGCCAGCAGCGGAGGTGGGGGCCGCGACTATGGCTACACCTTC. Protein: CASSGGGGRDYGYTF.

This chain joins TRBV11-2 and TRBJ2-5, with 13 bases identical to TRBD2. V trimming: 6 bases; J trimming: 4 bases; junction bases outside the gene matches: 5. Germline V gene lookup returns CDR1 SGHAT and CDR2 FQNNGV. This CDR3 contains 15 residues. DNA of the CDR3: TGTGCCAGCAGTCGAACTAGCGGGAGGGCAGAGACCCAGTACTTC. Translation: CASSRTSGRAETQYF.

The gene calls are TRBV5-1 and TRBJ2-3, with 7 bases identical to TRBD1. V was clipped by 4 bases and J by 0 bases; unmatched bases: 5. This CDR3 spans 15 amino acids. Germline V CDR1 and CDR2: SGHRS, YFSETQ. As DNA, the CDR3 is TGCGCCAGCAGCGTCGGACAGGCTAGCACAGATACGCAGTATTTT. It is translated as CASSVGQASTDTQYF.

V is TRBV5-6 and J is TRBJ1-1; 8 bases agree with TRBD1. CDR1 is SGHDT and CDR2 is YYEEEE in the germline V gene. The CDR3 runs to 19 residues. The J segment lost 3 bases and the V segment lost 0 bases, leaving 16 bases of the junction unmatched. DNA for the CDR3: TGTGCCAGCAGCTTGGGGGCCAGGACAGGGAGACGTTGGTACACTGAAGCTTTCTTT. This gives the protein CASSLGARTGRRWYTEAFF.

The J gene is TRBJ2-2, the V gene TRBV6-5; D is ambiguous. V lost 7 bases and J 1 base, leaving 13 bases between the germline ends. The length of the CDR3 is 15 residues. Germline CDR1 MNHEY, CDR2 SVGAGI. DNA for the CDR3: TGTGCCAGCACCACCACACAACGGAACACCGGGGAGCTGTTTTTT. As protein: CASTTTQRNTGELFF.

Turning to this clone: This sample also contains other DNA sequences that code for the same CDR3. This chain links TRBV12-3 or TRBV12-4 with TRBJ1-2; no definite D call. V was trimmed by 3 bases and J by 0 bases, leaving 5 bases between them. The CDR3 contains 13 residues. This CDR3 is CASSLSANYGYTF. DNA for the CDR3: TGTGCCAGCAGTTTGAGTGCTAACTATGGCTACACCTTC.

The CDR3 region is CASSRGQATDTQYF. Written as DNA, the CDR3 is TGTGCCAGCTCACGAGGCCAAGCCACAGATACGCAGTATTTT. The chain has TRBV18 and TRBJ2-3; D is unclear. Germline V CDR1 and CDR2: KGHSH, LQKENI. The V and J ends lost 4 bases and 2 bases respectively, with 10 bases between them. This CDR3 is 14 amino acids long.

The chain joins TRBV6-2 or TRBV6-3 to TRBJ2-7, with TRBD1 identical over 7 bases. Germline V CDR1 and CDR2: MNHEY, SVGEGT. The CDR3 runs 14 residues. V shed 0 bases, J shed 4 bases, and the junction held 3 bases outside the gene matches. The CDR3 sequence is CASSYSTGIYEQYF. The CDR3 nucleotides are TGTGCCAGCAGTTACTCGACAGGGATATACGAGCAGTACTTC.

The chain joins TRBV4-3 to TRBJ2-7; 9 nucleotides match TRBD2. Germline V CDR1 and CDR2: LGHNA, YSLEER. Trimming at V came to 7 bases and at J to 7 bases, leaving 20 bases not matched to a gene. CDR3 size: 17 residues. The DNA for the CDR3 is TGCGCCAGCACCAGTCAAGACCAGATGCTAGCGGGAAGGGAGCAGTACTTC. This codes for CASTSQDQMLAGREQYF.

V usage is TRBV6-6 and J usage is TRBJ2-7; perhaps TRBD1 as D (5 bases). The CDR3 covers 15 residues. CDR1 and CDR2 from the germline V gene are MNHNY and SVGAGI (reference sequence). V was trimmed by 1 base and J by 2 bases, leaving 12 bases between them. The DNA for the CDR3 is TGTGCCAGCAGTTACTTGAGGAGCAGGGCCTACGAGCAGTACTTC. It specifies CASSYLRSRAYEQYF.

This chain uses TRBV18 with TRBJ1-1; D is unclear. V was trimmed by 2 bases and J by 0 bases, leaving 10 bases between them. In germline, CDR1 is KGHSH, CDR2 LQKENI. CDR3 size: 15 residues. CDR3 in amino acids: CASSPIDGVNTEAFF. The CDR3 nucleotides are TGTGCCAGCTCACCAATAGACGGGGTGAACACTGAAGCTTTCTTT. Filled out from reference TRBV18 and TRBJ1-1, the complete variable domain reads NAGVMQNPRHLVRRRGQEARLRCSPMKGHSHVYWYRQLPEEGLKFMVYLQKENIIDESGMPKERFSAEFPKEGPSILRIQQVVRGDSAAYFCASSPIDGVNTEAFFGQGTRLTVV.

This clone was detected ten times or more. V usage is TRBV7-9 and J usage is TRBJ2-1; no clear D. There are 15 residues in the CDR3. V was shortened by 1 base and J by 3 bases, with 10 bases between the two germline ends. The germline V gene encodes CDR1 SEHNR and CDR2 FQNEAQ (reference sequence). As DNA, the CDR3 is TGTGCCAGCAGCTTAGTCTCCGGTTACTACAATGAGCAGTTCTTC. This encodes CASSLVSGYYNEQFF.

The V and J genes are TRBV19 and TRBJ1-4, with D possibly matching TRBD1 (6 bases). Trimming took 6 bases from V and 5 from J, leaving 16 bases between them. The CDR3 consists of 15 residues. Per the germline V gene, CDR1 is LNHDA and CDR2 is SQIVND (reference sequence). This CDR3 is CASRNPGQPNEKLFF. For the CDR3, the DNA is TGTGCCAGTAGGAATCCGGGACAACCAAATGAAAAACTGTTTTTT.

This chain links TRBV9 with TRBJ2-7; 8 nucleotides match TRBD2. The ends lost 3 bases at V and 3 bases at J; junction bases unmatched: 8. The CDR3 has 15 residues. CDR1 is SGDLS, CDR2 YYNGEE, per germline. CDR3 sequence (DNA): TGTGCCAGCAGCGCAGGGTTAGCGGGAAACTACGAGCAGTACTTC. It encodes CASSAGLAGNYEQYF. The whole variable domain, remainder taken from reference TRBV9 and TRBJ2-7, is DSGVTQTPKHLITATGQRVTLRCSPRSGDLSVYWYQQSLDQGLQFLIQYYNGEERAKGNILERFSAQQFPDLHSELNLSSLELGDSALYFCASSAGLAGNYEQYFGPGTRLTVT.

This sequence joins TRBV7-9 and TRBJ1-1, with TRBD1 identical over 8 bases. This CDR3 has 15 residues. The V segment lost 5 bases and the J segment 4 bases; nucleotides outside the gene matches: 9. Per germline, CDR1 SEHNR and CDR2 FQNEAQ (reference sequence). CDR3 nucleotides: TGTGCCAGCAGCCCCCGGACAGGGAGGGCCACTGAAGCTTTCTTT. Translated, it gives CASSPRTGRATEAFF. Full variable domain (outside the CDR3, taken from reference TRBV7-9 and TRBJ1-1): DTGVSQNPRHKITKRGQNVTFRCDPISEHNRLYWYRQTLGQGPEFLTYFQNEAQLEKSRLLSDRFSAERPKGSFSTLEIQRTEQGDSAMYLCASSPRTGRATEAFFGQGTRLTVV.

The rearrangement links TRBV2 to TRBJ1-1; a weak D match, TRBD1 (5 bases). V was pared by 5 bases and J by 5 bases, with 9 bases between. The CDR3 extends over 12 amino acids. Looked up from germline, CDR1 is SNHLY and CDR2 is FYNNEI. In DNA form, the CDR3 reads TGTGCCAGCAGTCAACGGGGGACTGAAGCTTTCTTT. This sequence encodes CASSQRGTEAFF.

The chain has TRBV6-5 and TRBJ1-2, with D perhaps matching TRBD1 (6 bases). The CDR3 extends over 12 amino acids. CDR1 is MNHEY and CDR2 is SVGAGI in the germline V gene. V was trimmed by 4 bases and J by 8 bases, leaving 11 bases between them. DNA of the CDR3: TGTGCCAGCAGTTCCCGACAGGAGGGCTACACCTTC. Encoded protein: CASSSRQEGYTF.

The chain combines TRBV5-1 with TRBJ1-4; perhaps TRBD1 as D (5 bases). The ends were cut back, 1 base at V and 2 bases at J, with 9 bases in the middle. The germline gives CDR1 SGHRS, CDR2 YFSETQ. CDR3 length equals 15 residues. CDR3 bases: TGCGCCAGCAGCTTGAGCGGGGGTACTAATGAAAAACTGTTTTTT. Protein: CASSLSGGTNEKLFF. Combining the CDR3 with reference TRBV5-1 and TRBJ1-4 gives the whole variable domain KAGVTQTPRYLIKTRGQQVTLSCSPISGHRSVSWYQQTPGQGLQFLFEYFSETQRNKGNFPGRFSGRQFSNSRSEMNVSTLELGDSALYLCASSLSGGTNEKLFFGSGTQLSVL.

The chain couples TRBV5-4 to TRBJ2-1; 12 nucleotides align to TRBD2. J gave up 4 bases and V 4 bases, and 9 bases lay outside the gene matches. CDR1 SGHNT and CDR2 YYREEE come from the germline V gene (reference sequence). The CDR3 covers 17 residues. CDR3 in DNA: TGTGCCAGCAGCCCACTTTCAACTAGCGGGGGGTACAATGAGCAGTTCTTC. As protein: CASSPLSTSGGYNEQFF.